A selection of T cell receptor beta chains follows, all from one sample in a study of blood T cell repertoires in COVID-19. Using immunoSEQ multiplex PCR, the repertoire was profiled, and TCRdb retains in-frame clones only, with some absent. The table shows some 300,000 clones, with roughly 87% occurring only once. The sample taken for sequencing was PBMCs or T cells enriched from blood (not recorded which). The receptors stem from a woman aged 25 to 39 who had recovered from COVID-19. Each CDR3 is given without its conserved first and last residue.

AISDADRSLQETQY	TRBV10-3	TRBJ2-5
ASNIRGKPYGYT	TRBV28	TRBJ1-2
ASSATAANYGYT	TRBV5-1	TRBJ1-2
ASSQGQGVYGYT	TRBV4-2	TRBJ1-2
ASSLGSSLAQH	TRBV7-9	TRBJ1-5
ASRSGTGGPGELF	TRBV6-6	TRBJ2-2
ASSLVPGYSNQPQH	TRBV7-2	TRBJ1-5
ASSRGGTGVNYGYT	TRBV7-8	TRBJ1-2
ASSLAGISTDTQY	TRBV5-1	TRBJ2-3
ASSQCSGESSYEQY	TRBV3-1/TRBV3-2	TRBJ2-7
ASSPDRANYGYT	TRBV2	TRBJ1-2